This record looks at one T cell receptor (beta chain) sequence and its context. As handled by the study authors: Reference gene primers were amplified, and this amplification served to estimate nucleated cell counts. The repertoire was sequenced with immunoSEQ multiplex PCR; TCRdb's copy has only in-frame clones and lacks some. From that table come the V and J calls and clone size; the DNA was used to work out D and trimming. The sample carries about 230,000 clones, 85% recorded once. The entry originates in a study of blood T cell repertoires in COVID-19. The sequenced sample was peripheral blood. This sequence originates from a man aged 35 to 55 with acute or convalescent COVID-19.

CDR3 nucleotide sequence: TGCGCCAGCGGGAACGGACAGGGGGTGGCAGATACGCAGTATTTT. Encoded protein: CASGNGQGVADTQYF. V usage is TRBV5-1 and J usage is TRBJ2-3, with 10 positions matching TRBD1. V dropped 7 bases and J dropped 4; count of bases not matched to a gene: 9. The CDR3 has 15 residues. Germline CDR1 reads SGHRS; CDR2 reads YFSETQ.